This T cell receptor beta chain was recorded in a study of synovial regulatory T cells in juvenile arthritis. The iaTreg subset was defined as HLA-DR+ Treg cells. Roughly 11-patient cohort: around eleven active juvenile idiopathic arthritis patients, 3 polyarticular, 8 oligoarticular. Sequenced by immunoSEQ multiplex PCR; TCRdb stores in-frame clones only, minus some. The sample has over a thousand clones; the top ten hold around 5.9%. This clone is called medium-sized based on its frequency. What it binds is not known. In germline, CDR1 is MNHNS, CDR2 SASEGT. CDR3 length: 15 residues. The protein alone is recorded here. Broader study findings: Synovial Treg CDR3 sequences overlapped more with iaTregs than other circulating Tregs. Blood Treg cells that were inflammation-associated showed lower TCR diversity than other blood Treg cells.

This sequence was found in a donor under 30 with juvenile idiopathic arthritis. V is TRBV6-1 and J is TRBJ1-2. The sequenced material came from Treg cells from blood. Subset in this sample: HLA-DR+ inflammation-associated blood Treg cells. The chain's CDR3 is CASSASGGSNYGYTF.